This TCR beta chain was profiled in a study of cytomegalovirus exposure and HLA in healthy donors. Germline V lookup: CDR1 MGHDK, CDR2 SYGVNS. The CDR3 has 14 residues. The V end was cut by 4 bases, the J end by 3 bases, with 10 bases between. This clone was seen more than once but under ten times. The PCR contained 60 Vbeta and 13 Jbeta primers. The method was immunoSEQ multiplex PCR; TCRdb's version includes in-frame clones alone and lacks a portion of them. This table has 90,000 to 100,000 clones, approximately 69% appearing once. The rearrangement links TRBV25-1 to TRBJ1-3; possible D gene TRBD1, 5 bases. The sequence was obtained from a boy younger than 18 in good health and CMV-seropositive. What was sequenced was PBMCs. The CDR3 protein is CASSVPGVGNTIYF. The CDR3 region has the DNA TGTGCCAGCAGTGTCCCGGGGGTTGGAAACACCATATATTTT.